This TCR beta chain is drawn from a study of vaccination effects on CD4 cells after COVID-19 (dated by TCRdb to between 2020 and 2023). Study-wide context: In the ViraFEST assay, PBMC were stimulated with viral peptide pools, and antigen-specific CD4+ T cell clonotypes were then identified by expansion using TCR sequencing. Altogether, some 10 COVID-19 convalescent patients and a few SARS-CoV-2-naive healthy vaccine recipients made up the full study. SARS-CoV-2 spike-specific CD4+ TCR repertoires from before and after mRNA vaccination were compared in COVID-19 convalescent patients and in infection-naive vaccine recipients. Each well held two million PBMC cultured in IMDM containing around 5% human AB serum, around 10 IU/ml IL-2 and gentamicin, along with around 11 ug/ml peptides. Post-vaccine samples across the study were collected a median of 72 days after the second dose, with a range of 14 to 241. In the study, cultures from other donors were sequenced using the Oncomine TCR Beta short-read assay on an Illumina iSeq 100. Paper-wide results and their limitations: In healthy vaccine recipients, vaccine-induced clones were almost all SARS-CoV-2 mono-reactive, with only 1 of 255 cross-reactive with common cold coronaviruses. The study was limited by a small number of convalescent patients, and early post-infection timepoints were lacking. Clones induced by infection and clones induced by vaccination both contracted markedly at late timepoints after vaccination, which fits with T cell responses waning over time.

V is pared back by 6 bases and J by 8 bases, with 7 bases lying between the germline termini. From a lookup of the germline V gene, CDR1 and CDR2 are MNHEY and SVGAGI. There are 11 amino acids in the CDR3, from cysteine to phenylalanine inclusive. Only the CDR3 part of the read is kept: 33 bases, read in frame from the first base. After around eleven days of culture, CD4+ T cells were isolated with the EasySep CD4+ T cell isolation kit. Each participant got two doses of an mRNA SARS-CoV-2 vaccine, either BNT162b2 or mRNA-1273. None of the healthy vaccine recipients had a prior SARS-CoV-2 infection, which was confirmed by nucleocapsid antibody tests that came back negative both before and after vaccination. Half of the culture medium was replaced with fresh IL-2-containing medium on days 3 and 7. Unless noted otherwise, every peptide stimulation condition was cultured in triplicate wells. PBMC were separated from whole blood using Ficoll-Paque Plus gradient centrifugation and were then either cryopreserved at -140C or used fresh. The QIAamp micro DNA kit was used to extract genomic DNA from the cultured CD4+ T cells.

Library creation used the immunoSEQ multiplex PCR assay. TCR beta CDR3 sequencing was performed on DNA from the cultured, isolated CD4+ T cells. In the authors' own workflow: Non-productive TCR sequences were discarded, and reads were trimmed to the CDR3 region, with only CDR3s of 7 or more amino acids retained. The MANAFEST web app was used to pick out antigen-specific clonotypes by comparing their expansion in peptide wells with that in reference cultures. To be called positive, a clone needed expansion at FDR<0.05 compared with the reference and with all other wells, an odds ratio greater than 5, and a frequency greater than 0.1% in two replicate wells. A clonotype was called cross-reactive if it was significantly expanded both in SARS-CoV-2 spike wells and in at least one common cold coronavirus spike condition. CDR3 similarity was assessed by Levenshtein distance with the stringdist R package, and unrooted trees were built with ape in R 3.6.1. TCRdb re-hosts the immuneACCESS table, in-frame sequences only. Its copies lack some clones; in the studies checked, an unresolved V gene accounts for under half of them, and the cause for the rest is not known. V, J and clone size reflect that table, while D and trimming were determined from the DNA. This sample has fewer than 60,000 clones in its table, and approximately 81% of those were observed once. The ten biggest clones cover about 4.5% of the sample.

Turning to this clone: Its recognized antigen is unknown. Base qualities are not provided; no much larger clone lies one nucleotide away. The sample contains more than one DNA sequence encoding this CDR3.

The chain was built from TRBV6-5 and TRBJ2-2; the D gene assignment is ambiguous. Sequencing used CD4+ T cells from PBMCs cultured without peptide, obtained after COVID-19 vaccination. The TCR sequence derives from a human donor who received a COVID-19 vaccine. The DNA sequence reads TGTGCCAGCAGCCTGGCTGGGGAGCTGTTTTTT. It translates as CASSLAGELFF.